The 5 T cell receptor beta chains listed next were all sequenced from one sample in a study of blood T cells in healthy people across ages. Then a second PCR, running roughly 7 to 11 cycles, was carried out with a sample-barcoded 5' primer and a J-beta primer mix. TCRdb reprocessed the 5' RACE reads via MiXCR and lists one record per CDR3 protein. The repertoire holds 450,000 to 650,000 distinct CDR3 sequences, with approximately 25% as singletons. These records were also assigned to another study, of T cells of mothers and their children.

The sample taken for sequencing was blood. The receptors here all came from a boy aged 5-17 years in good health.

The chain has TRBV12-3 or TRBV12-4 and TRBJ2-1; tentatively, D is TRBD1 (6 bases). V gave up 1 base and J gave up 0 bases, with 10 bases separating them. The CDR3 spans 16 residues. CDR3 in amino acids: CASSLGRGTSYNEQFF. As DNA, the CDR3 is TGTGCCAGCAGTTTAGGCAGGGGAACCTCCTACAATGAGCAGTTCTTC.

This clonotype showed up just a few times. The V gene is TRBV28, the J gene TRBJ2-3; D remains ambiguous. CDR3 size: 16 residues. V was clipped by 3 bases and J by 0 bases, with 13 bases between them. Germline lookup yields CDR1 MDHEN and CDR2 SYDVKM. The CDR3 sequence: CASSFPKSTSTDTQYF. The DNA for the CDR3 is TGTGCCAGCAGTTTCCCGAAATCAACAAGCACAGATACGCAGTATTTT.

The chain has TRBV5-1 and TRBJ2-3, with 8 positions matching TRBD2. The CDR3 runs to 14 residues. The J segment lost 0 bases and the V segment lost 5 bases, leaving 2 bases of the junction unmatched. Germline V lookup: CDR1 SGHRS, CDR2 YFSETQ. The CDR3 region has the DNA TGCGCCAGCAGAGCTAGCGGGAGCACAGATACGCAGTATTTT. Residues: CASRASGSTDTQYF.

Of note for this clonotype: The junction does not match germline at one end; this may be a read error. The chain is built from TRBV4-2 and TRBJ2-4, with D perhaps TRBD2 (6 bases). The CDR3 has 17 amino acids. Germline V CDR1 and CDR2: LGHNA, YNFKEQ. CDR3 in DNA: TGTGCCAGCAGTCCAAGTCAGAGGGAACTAGCCCAAAACATTCAGTACTTC. This codes for CASSPSQRELAQNIQYF.

The sample holds a few counts of this clonotype. The rearrangement joins TRBV15 to TRBJ2-5; D ambiguous. This CDR3 comprises 13 residues. In germline, CDR1 is LNHNV, CDR2 YYDKDF (reference sequence). Trimming took off 5 bases at V and 1 base at J, with 8 bases between the two ends. The CDR3 DNA reads TGTGCCACCAGCCTGGAGCTCCAAGAGACCCAGTACTTC. Protein product: CATSLELQETQYF.